A selection of T cell receptor beta chains follows, all from one sample in a study of T cell changes during pregnancy in multiple sclerosis. The protocol was immunoSEQ multiplex PCR, while the TCRdb copy is restricted to in-frame clones and leaves out a portion. The sample carries 50,000 to 70,000 clones, about nine tenths recorded once. This specimen was peripheral blood, taken in the third trimester of pregnancy. The receptor source for this set is a female donor in good health, enrolled as a control in a pregnancy study. CDR3s include the opening cysteine and the closing phenylalanine or tryptophan. The order of the fields is J gene, clone size, V gene, D gene, CDR3 protein, CDR3 DNA. The D gene is left open where the match is weak. Where a row states a size, it is once, few, many or the class of an expanded clone; other rows omit it.

j_call: TRBJ2-7
clone_size: .
v_call: TRBV6-6
d_call: .
cdr3_aa: CASSYPGGEQYF
cdr3_nt: TGTGCCAGCAGTTACCCAGGGGGGGAGCAGTACTTC

j_call: TRBJ2-3
clone_size: .
v_call: TRBV5-6
d_call: TRBD2
cdr3_aa: CASRGSGRNTQYF
cdr3_nt: TGTGCCAGCAGAGGTAGCGGGAGGAATACGCAGTATTTT

j_call: TRBJ2-2
clone_size: .
v_call: TRBV5-1
d_call: .
cdr3_aa: CASSLGLPSGNTGELFF
cdr3_nt: TGCGCCAGCAGCCTGGGACTCCCTTCGGGGAACACCGGGGAGCTGTTTTTT

j_call: TRBJ2-7
clone_size: .
v_call: TRBV29-1
d_call: TRBD1
cdr3_aa: CSVTGTGGNEQYF
cdr3_nt: TGCAGCGTGACCGGGACAGGGGGGAACGAGCAGTACTTC

j_call: TRBJ2-7
clone_size: .
v_call: TRBV5-6
d_call: .
cdr3_aa: CASSRQVSYEQYF
cdr3_nt: TGTGCCAGCAGCAGACAGGTTTCCTACGAGCAGTACTTC

j_call: TRBJ2-3
clone_size: .
v_call: TRBV5-4
d_call: TRBD1
cdr3_aa: CASSFGQGRDTQYF
cdr3_nt: TGTGCCAGCAGCTTCGGACAGGGGAGGGATACGCAGTATTTT

j_call: TRBJ2-3
clone_size: .
v_call: TRBV6-5
d_call: TRBD2
cdr3_aa: CASRERGGTDTQYF
cdr3_nt: TGTGCCAGCAGGGAGCGGGGAGGCACAGATACGCAGTATTTT

j_call: TRBJ2-7
clone_size: .
v_call: TRBV27
d_call: TRBD2
cdr3_aa: CASRNVAGVIWNEQYF
cdr3_nt: TGTGCCAGCAGAAATGTAGCGGGGGTGATTTGGAACGAGCAGTACTTC

j_call: TRBJ2-2
clone_size: once
v_call: TRBV7-3
d_call: .
cdr3_aa: CASSLGQTGELFF
cdr3_nt: TGTGCCAGCAGCTTAGGGCAAACCGGGGAGCTGTTTTTT

j_call: TRBJ2-5
clone_size: .
v_call: TRBV5-1
d_call: TRBD2
cdr3_aa: CASSEGLALETQYF
cdr3_nt: TGCGCCAGCAGCGAGGGACTAGCACTCGAGACCCAGTACTTC

j_call: TRBJ2-3
clone_size: once
v_call: TRBV28
d_call: .
cdr3_aa: CASHQTETTVNPTDTQYF
cdr3_nt: TGTGCCAGCCATCAGACAGAAACTACAGTTAACCCCACAGATACGCAGTATTTT

j_call: TRBJ2-5
clone_size: .
v_call: TRBV6-1
d_call: TRBD1
cdr3_aa: CASSPTGGSPETQYF
cdr3_nt: TGTGCCAGCAGCCCGACAGGGGGCAGCCCAGAGACCCAGTACTTC

j_call: TRBJ2-1
clone_size: .
v_call: TRBV19
d_call: TRBD2
cdr3_aa: CASSRTGTSGRQQFF
cdr3_nt: TGTGCCAGTAGTCGAACCGGGACTAGCGGAAGACAGCAGTTCTTC

j_call: TRBJ2-1
clone_size: .
v_call: TRBV10-3
d_call: .
cdr3_aa: CAIGGSGYNEQFF
cdr3_nt: TGTGCCATCGGTGGAAGCGGATACAATGAGCAGTTCTTC

j_call: TRBJ2-7
clone_size: .
v_call: TRBV29-1
d_call: .
cdr3_aa: CSAAGTATYGEQYF
cdr3_nt: TGCAGCGCCGCTGGGACTGCAACCTACGGGGAGCAGTACTTC

j_call: TRBJ2-1
clone_size: few
v_call: TRBV11-2
d_call: .
cdr3_aa: CASSLELVRVSYNEQFF
cdr3_nt: TGTGCCAGCAGCTTAGAGCTAGTCCGCGTCTCCTACAATGAGCAGTTCTTC

j_call: TRBJ1-1
clone_size: .
v_call: TRBV29-1
d_call: TRBD1
cdr3_aa: CSVDEGARTEAFF
cdr3_nt: TGCAGCGTTGATGAGGGGGCAAGAACTGAAGCTTTCTTT

j_call: TRBJ1-4
clone_size: .
v_call: TRBV15
d_call: .
cdr3_aa: CATRENWGPNEKLFF
cdr3_nt: TGTGCCACCAGAGAAAACTGGGGGCCGAATGAAAAACTGTTTTTT

j_call: TRBJ1-1
clone_size: .
v_call: TRBV19
d_call: TRBD1
cdr3_aa: CASSPDRVIEAFF
cdr3_nt: TGTGCCAGTAGCCCTGACAGGGTTATTGAAGCTTTCTTT

j_call: TRBJ1-1
clone_size: few
v_call: TRBV6-5
d_call: .
cdr3_aa: CASSYSMTGNTEAFF
cdr3_nt: TGTGCCAGCAGTTACTCGATGACAGGGAACACTGAAGCTTTCTTT

j_call: TRBJ2-2
clone_size: once
v_call: TRBV10-3
d_call: .
cdr3_aa: CAISPAGELFF
cdr3_nt: TGTGCCATCAGTCCTGCCGGGGAGCTGTTTTTT

j_call: TRBJ2-3
clone_size: .
v_call: TRBV18
d_call: TRBD2
cdr3_aa: CASSPTSGGTDTQYF
cdr3_nt: TGTGCCAGCTCACCTACTAGCGGGGGGACTGATACGCAGTATTTT

j_call: TRBJ2-7
clone_size: once
v_call: TRBV7-8
d_call: TRBD2
cdr3_aa: CASSSWEGTDEQYF
cdr3_nt: TGTGCCAGCAGCTCCTGGGAGGGGACCGACGAGCAGTACTTC

j_call: TRBJ1-1
clone_size: .
v_call: TRBV12-5
d_call: .
cdr3_aa: CASAEGPEAFF
cdr3_nt: TGTGCTAGTGCCGAGGGTCCTGAAGCTTTCTTT

j_call: TRBJ2-7
clone_size: .
v_call: TRBV5-6
d_call: .
cdr3_aa: CASSPTAQVTPSSYEQYF
cdr3_nt: TGTGCCAGCAGCCCCACGGCACAGGTTACACCGAGCTCCTACGAGCAGTACTTC

j_call: TRBJ1-6
clone_size: .
v_call: TRBV6-6
d_call: TRBD1
cdr3_aa: CASSYGDRRSPLHF
cdr3_nt: TGTGCCAGCAGTTACGGGGACAGGCGTTCACCCCTCCACTTT

j_call: TRBJ2-5
clone_size: .
v_call: TRBV7-7
d_call: TRBD2
cdr3_aa: CASSLGLRGDQETQYF
cdr3_nt: TGTGCTAGCAGCTTAGGGTTACGGGGGGACCAAGAGACCCAGTACTTC

j_call: TRBJ2-5
clone_size: .
v_call: TRBV7-9
d_call: .
cdr3_aa: CASSLIPSETQYF
cdr3_nt: TGTGCCAGCAGCTTAATCCCGTCCGAGACCCAGTACTTC

j_call: TRBJ1-4
clone_size: .
v_call: TRBV19
d_call: .
cdr3_aa: CASSRDRYNEKLFF
cdr3_nt: TGTGCCAGTAGTAGAGACAGGTATAATGAAAAACTGTTTTTT

j_call: TRBJ2-7
clone_size: .
v_call: TRBV28
d_call: .
cdr3_aa: CASSPPVISYEQYF
cdr3_nt: TGTGCCAGCAGCCCCCCAGTCATCTCCTACGAGCAGTACTTC

j_call: TRBJ2-7
clone_size: .
v_call: TRBV6-5
d_call: .
cdr3_aa: CASSYQDSLLPYEQYF
cdr3_nt: TGTGCCAGCAGCTACCAAGACAGTTTATTACCCTACGAGCAGTACTTC

j_call: TRBJ2-3
clone_size: .
v_call: TRBV7-8
d_call: TRBD1
cdr3_aa: CASRFRGTDTQYF
cdr3_nt: TGTGCCAGCAGGTTCAGGGGGACAGATACGCAGTATTTT

j_call: TRBJ2-3
clone_size: .
v_call: TRBV11-3
d_call: TRBD2
cdr3_aa: CASSLTTSARTDTQYF
cdr3_nt: TGTGCCAGCAGCTTGACGACTAGCGCCCGAACAGATACGCAGTATTTT

j_call: TRBJ2-1
clone_size: .
v_call: TRBV2
d_call: .
cdr3_aa: CASRLLAAVTNEQFF
cdr3_nt: TGTGCCAGCAGACTACTAGCCGCCGTCACGAATGAGCAGTTCTTC

j_call: TRBJ2-2
clone_size: .
v_call: TRBV9
d_call: TRBD2
cdr3_aa: CASSVSGGYTGELFF
cdr3_nt: TGTGCCAGCAGCGTAAGCGGGGGATACACCGGGGAGCTGTTTTTT

j_call: TRBJ2-5
clone_size: .
v_call: TRBV20-1
d_call: TRBD2
cdr3_aa: CSARDGRGQYF
cdr3_nt: TGCAGTGCTAGAGATGGGCGGGGGCAGTACTTC

j_call: TRBJ1-2
clone_size: .
v_call: TRBV13
d_call: .
cdr3_aa: CASSLVDSSLYGYTF
cdr3_nt: TGTGCCAGCAGCTTAGTGGACAGCAGCCTATATGGCTACACCTTC

j_call: TRBJ2-6
clone_size: .
v_call: TRBV7-8
d_call: TRBD1
cdr3_aa: CASSSRDSSGANVLTF
cdr3_nt: TGTGCCAGCAGCAGCCGGGACAGCTCTGGGGCCAACGTCCTGACTTTC

j_call: TRBJ1-1
clone_size: .
v_call: TRBV5-1
d_call: .
cdr3_aa: CASRGGALSWDTEAFF
cdr3_nt: TGCGCCAGCAGAGGAGGGGCCCTCTCTTGGGACACTGAAGCTTTCTTT

j_call: TRBJ2-1
clone_size: .
v_call: TRBV5-1
d_call: TRBD2
cdr3_aa: CASSLASGIYNEQFF
cdr3_nt: TGCGCCAGCAGCTTGGCTAGCGGGATCTACAATGAGCAGTTCTTC